This is a list of T cell receptor beta chains from one sample in a study of blood T cell repertoires in COVID-19. Measured with immunoSEQ multiplex PCR; TCRdb has only the in-frame clones, and not every one. The table records 380,000 or so clones, 89% of them present only once. The sequencing input was peripheral blood. These receptors were taken from a man in his forties or fifties with acute or convalescent COVID-19. The CDR3 runs from the conserved cysteine through the conserved F or W. The D gene is left open where the match is weak. Some rows mark clone size as missing; the rest say once, few, many or name a class of expanded clone.

V gene	D gene	CDR3 length	clone size	J gene	CDR3 protein	CDR3 DNA
TRBV19	TRBD1	14	few	TRBJ1-2	CASSDRGQGYGYTF	TGTGCCAGTAGCGACAGGGGGCAGGGCTATGGCTACACCTTC
TRBV7-2	-	14	-	TRBJ1-2	CASSPDGRGYGYTF	TGTGCCAGCAGCCCCGACGGCCGGGGCTATGGCTACACCTTC
TRBV18	TRBD2	14	-	TRBJ2-3	CASSATRGADTQYF	TGTGCCAGCTCAGCCACTCGGGGGGCAGATACGCAGTATTTT
TRBV25-1	TRBD1	15	once	TRBJ1-1	CASSEPQGGFTEAFF	TGTGCCAGCAGTGAGCCCCAAGGGGGCTTCACTGAAGCTTTCTTT
TRBV11-3	-	12	-	TRBJ2-2	CASSFGTGELFF	TGTGCCAGCAGCTTCGGCACCGGGGAGCTGTTTTTT
TRBV23-1	-	15	-	TRBJ2-2	CASSPWGQPTGELFF	TGCGCCAGCAGTCCCTGGGGCCAGCCCACCGGGGAGCTGTTTTTT
TRBV7-2	-	17	-	TRBJ2-7	CASSFLSTGAPPHEQYF	TGTGCCAGCAGCTTCCTTTCTACTGGGGCCCCGCCCCACGAGCAGTACTTC
TRBV18	TRBD1	14	-	TRBJ1-1	CASSPAGGFTEAFF	TGTGCCAGCTCGCCTGCAGGGGGCTTCACTGAAGCTTTCTTT
TRBV7-2	TRBD2	16	-	TRBJ2-7	CASSHNPSGGGVEQYF	TGTGCCAGCAGCCACAATCCTAGCGGGGGAGGTGTCGAGCAGTACTTC
TRBV7-3	TRBD1	16	-	TRBJ1-1	CASSSGTGGLNTEAFF	TGTGCCAGCAGCTCCGGGACAGGGGGCTTGAACACTGAAGCTTTCTTT
TRBV4-3	-	16	few	TRBJ2-2	CASSQDLHGGTGELFF	TGCGCCAGCAGCCAAGACTTACACGGAGGCACCGGGGAGCTGTTTTTT
TRBV5-8	TRBD1	18	-	TRBJ1-5	CASSWEGQGAGSNQPQHF	TGTGCCAGCAGCTGGGAGGGACAGGGCGCGGGGAGCAATCAGCCCCAGCATTTT
TRBV7-2	TRBD2	16	-	TRBJ2-5	CASSLVDGPGGETQYF	TGTGCCAGCAGCTTAGTAGACGGCCCGGGAGGGGAGACCCAGTACTTC
TRBV22-1	-	16	-	TRBJ2-2	CPGSALPDKNTGELFF	TGTCCTGGGAGCGCACTTCCGGACAAGAACACCGGGGAGCTGTTTTTT
TRBV24-1	-	15	-	TRBJ2-3	CATSASSTSTDTQYF	TGTGCCACCAGTGCGTCGAGTACTAGCACAGATACGCAGTATTTT
TRBV19	TRBD1	14	-	TRBJ2-7	CASRTGTDSYEQYF	TGTGCCAGTAGGACGGGGACAGACTCCTACGAGCAGTACTTC
TRBV7-9	-	17	-	TRBJ1-1	CASSLSWRPEKNTEAFF	TGTGCCAGCAGCTTGTCGTGGAGGCCAGAGAAGAACACTGAAGCTTTCTTT
TRBV14	TRBD1	16	once	TRBJ2-7	CASSQNTLGQHDEQYF	TGTGCCAGCAGCCAAAACACCCTGGGACAGCATGACGAGCAGTACTTC
TRBV19	TRBD2	21	-	TRBJ2-3	CASSKRLAGGSSTSSTDTQYF	TGTGCCAGTAGTAAAAGACTAGCGGGGGGCTCAAGTACCTCTAGCACAGATACGCAGTATTTT
TRBV5-5	TRBD2	14	few	TRBJ2-4	CASTRPGGRNIQYF	TGTGCCAGCACCAGGCCGGGGGGTAGAAACATTCAGTACTTC
TRBV19	TRBD1	15	-	TRBJ1-6	CASSTQGYYNSPLHF	TGTGCCAGTAGTACACAGGGGTACTATAATTCACCCCTCCACTTT
TRBV5-1	-	15	-	TRBJ1-4	CASSGRGKLGEKLFF	TGCGCCAGCAGCGGCCGGGGGAAGCTAGGCGAAAAACTGTTTTTT
TRBV2	-	15	few	TRBJ1-5	CASSEMYGGNQPQHF	TGTGCCAGCAGTGAAATGTACGGGGGCAATCAGCCCCAGCATTTT
TRBV6-5	-	11	-	TRBJ1-2	CASSFGGGYTF	TGTGCCAGCAGTTTCGGGGGTGGCTACACCTTC
TRBV6-5	-	13	-	TRBJ1-6	CASAEGGDSPLHF	TGTGCCAGCGCAGAGGGGGGGGATTCACCCCTCCACTTT
TRBV30	-	13	-	TRBJ1-2	CAWSPQGNYGYTF	TGTGCCTGGAGTCCACAGGGTAACTATGGCTACACCTTC
TRBV19	-	13	-	TRBJ1-5	CASAVQGNQPQHF	TGTGCCAGTGCTGTGCAGGGCAATCAGCCCCAGCATTTT
TRBV28	-	15	-	TRBJ1-3	CASSLFGSSGNTIYF	TGTGCCAGCAGTTTATTCGGGAGCTCTGGAAACACCATATATTTT
TRBV19	-	14	-	TRBJ2-1	CASSISDSYNEQFF	TGTGCCAGTAGTATCTCGGACAGCTACAATGAGCAGTTCTTC
TRBV5-4	TRBD1	14	-	TRBJ1-2	CASTVRDRAYGYTF	TGTGCCAGCACCGTCCGGGACAGGGCCTATGGCTACACCTTC
TRBV18	TRBD1	15	-	TRBJ2-2	CASSLAGQGTGELFF	TGTGCCAGCTCACTCGCAGGACAGGGCACCGGGGAGCTGTTTTTT
TRBV5-4	TRBD1	16	-	TRBJ1-1	CASSFGTGGMNTEAFF	TGTGCCAGCAGCTTCGGGACAGGGGGAATGAACACTGAAGCTTTCTTT
TRBV9	-	14	-	TRBJ1-1	CASSKRTVNTEAFF	TGTGCCAGCAGCAAGAGGACAGTGAACACTGAAGCTTTCTTT
TRBV15	-	16	-	TRBJ2-3	CATSGTVGSYTDTQYF	TGTGCCACCAGCGGCACGGTGGGCAGTTACACAGATACGCAGTATTTT
TRBV10-3	TRBD1	13	-	TRBJ2-5	CAISRAGGETQYF	TGTGCCATCTCCCGGGCAGGGGGAGAGACCCAGTACTTC
TRBV13	-	14	-	TRBJ2-1	CASSLVGAYNEQFF	TGTGCCAGCAGCTTAGTAGGGGCCTACAATGAGCAGTTCTTC
TRBV27	TRBD1	15	-	TRBJ2-5	CASSSGQGARETQYF	TGTGCCAGCAGCTCCGGGCAGGGGGCCCGAGAGACCCAGTACTTC
TRBV18	TRBD2	15	-	TRBJ2-3	CASSRTGTTTDTQYF	TGTGCCAGCTCCCGTACCGGGACTACTACAGATACGCAGTATTTT
TRBV6-4	-	15	-	TRBJ1-1	CASSDKPGGSTEAFF	TGTGCCAGCAGTGATAAACCGGGCGGGAGCACTGAAGCTTTCTTT
TRBV6-5	TRBD1	15	-	TRBJ2-7	CASRFRQGAFYEQYF	TGTGCCAGCAGATTTCGACAGGGGGCTTTCTACGAGCAGTACTTC
TRBV5-4	TRBD1	11	-	TRBJ1-1	CASSRTGEAFF	TGTGCCAGCAGCCGGACAGGAGAAGCTTTCTTT
TRBV27	-	15	-	TRBJ2-2	CASSLSEALAGELFF	TGTGCCAGCAGTTTATCGGAAGCTCTAGCCGGTGAGCTGTTTTTT
TRBV19	-	15	few	TRBJ1-1	CASSAQGSLNTEAFF	TGTGCCAGTAGTGCCCAGGGGTCCCTGAACACTGAAGCTTTCTTT
TRBV6-6	-	14	-	TRBJ1-4	CASSYRGGGEKLFF	TGTGCCAGCAGTTACAGGGGGGGAGGTGAAAAACTGTTTTTT
TRBV29-1	-	12	once	TRBJ2-7	CSATGSSYEQYF	TGCAGCGCTACAGGGAGCTCCTACGAGCAGTACTTC
TRBV6-5	TRBD1	14	-	TRBJ1-6	CASSRDRDYSPLHF	TGTGCCAGCAGTCGCGACAGGGACTATTCACCCCTCCACTTT